Given below is one T cell receptor (beta chain) in context. The antigen is not known. Assay used: immunoSEQ multiplex PCR; TCRdb lists only in-frame clones, some missing. The profile shows 30,000 to 45,000 clones, under 70% of them singletons. The sample originates from a study of vaccination effects on CD4 cells after COVID-19. Germline assignment: CDR1 SGHAT and CDR2 FQNNGV. Unmatched junction bases numbered 11, after V lost 1 base and J lost 9 bases. The CDR3 is 16 amino acids. Antigen-specific CD4+ T cell clonotypes were called by their expansion after viral peptide-pool culture in ViraFEST. Subsequent to a culture period of about ten days, CD4+ T cells were isolated. According to the study, vaccine recipients showed no prior SARS-CoV-2 infection and negative nucleocapsid antibodies.

This sample comprised CD4+ T cells from PBMCs cultured with SARS-CoV-2 spike peptides, obtained before COVID-19 vaccination. The receptor was isolated from a human donor who received a COVID-19 vaccine. The chain combines TRBV11-2 with TRBJ2-1, with 8 bases that match TRBD2. This CDR3 is CASSLVVGLGPGEQFF. The CDR3 nucleotides are TGTGCCAGCAGCTTAGTCGTGGGACTAGGGCCCGGTGAGCAGTTCTTC.